This T cell receptor beta chain was obtained from a study of T cell responses to AZD1222 COVID-19 vaccine. Overall study results and limits: Among AZD1222 vaccinees, only six were seropositive at baseline.

Regarding this clone: The antigen remains undetermined.

Clones were read by immunoSEQ multiplex PCR, and TCRdb kept only the in-frame ones, dropping some. The table records more than 120,000 clones, around 91% of them present only once. Germline trimming cut 8 bases from V and 2 bases from J; bases unmatched to any gene: 13. Per the germline V gene, CDR1 is LNHDA and CDR2 is SQIVND (reference sequence). The CDR3 has 17 residues. The chain combines TRBV19 with TRBJ2-2; 8 bases align to TRBD2. Sample: peripheral blood, taken 28 days after the second AZD1222 dose. This clonotype was obtained from an adult who received the AZD1222 COVID-19 vaccine. CDR3 DNA sequence: TGTGCCAGTCGGAGGACGCGGGGGGCCATAAACACCGGGGAGCTGTTTTTT. Protein: CASRRTRGAINTGELFF.